The 20 T cell receptor beta chains below all came from one sample that was sequenced in a study of T cell responses to AZD1222 COVID-19 vaccine. Profiling relied on immunoSEQ multiplex PCR, and the TCRdb table lists in-frame clones only, not all of them. The repertoire has over 100,000 clones, 85% to 90% of them found once; the top ten carry around 10%. Sequences were derived from peripheral blood, sampled on day 0 of AZD1222 vaccination. Receptors originate from an adult in good health.

This sequence joins TRBV7-8 and TRBJ1-2; D may be TRBD1 (5 bases). Trimming shortened V by 1 base and J by 2 bases, and 14 bases separated the two germline ends. CDR3 size: 16 residues. Germline CDR1 reads SGHVS; CDR2 reads FQNEAQ. CDR3 in amino acids: CASSLEWSGTNYGYTF. CDR3 bases: TGTGCCAGCAGCTTAGAGTGGTCGGGGACCAACTATGGCTACACCTTC.

V and J are TRBV12-3 or TRBV12-4 and TRBJ1-1; 8 bases are a match to TRBD1. The ends lost 3 bases at V and 10 bases at J; junction bases unmatched: 4. The length of the CDR3 is 12 residues. As DNA, the CDR3 is TGTGCCAGCAGTTTCTTTGACAGGGGAGCTTTCTTT. It yields the protein CASSFFDRGAFF.

The CDR3 here is CASSPGRSGGNTIYF. CDR3 coding DNA: TGTGCCAGCAGCCCAGGACGGTCCGGGGGAAACACCATATATTTT. V gene TRBV3-1 (or the pseudogene TRBV3-2) combines with J gene TRBJ1-3; D unclear. The germline V gene encodes CDR1 LGHDT and CDR2 YNNKEL (reference sequence). The CDR3 extends over 15 amino acids. V lost 4 bases and J 4 bases, leaving 14 bases between the germline ends.

This clone was observed a single time. V is TRBV3-1 (or the pseudogene TRBV3-2) and J is TRBJ2-5, with D perhaps assigned TRBD1 or TRBD2 (5 bases each). Per germline, CDR1 LGHDT and CDR2 YNNKEL (reference sequence). Trimming removed 4 bases from V and 4 bases from J, with 19 bases in between. This CDR3 region has 16 residues. CDR3 sequence: CASSPPGPARGETQYF. The CDR3, as DNA: TGTGCCAGCAGCCCCCCGGGGCCCGCCCGTGGAGAGACCCAGTACTTC.

The V gene is TRBV7-2, the J gene TRBJ1-2; possible D gene TRBD1, 6 bases. The CDR3 totals 16 residues. In germline, CDR1 is SGHTA, CDR2 FQGNSA. The germline V and J ends were trimmed by 1 base and 7 bases, with 19 bases remaining between them. The CDR3 spells CASSLEYSTGSGGYTF. The CDR3 DNA reads TGTGCCAGCAGCTTAGAGTATAGTACAGGGAGCGGTGGCTACACCTTC.

The gene calls are TRBV5-1 and TRBJ2-1; 8 nucleotides match TRBD2. CDR3 length: 17 residues. The V and J ends lost 0 bases and 0 bases, in that order; junction bases with no gene match: 5. Germline assignment: CDR1 SGHRS and CDR2 YFSETQ. The CDR3: CASSLAALAGSYNEQFF. The CDR3 coding sequence is TGCGCCAGCAGCTTGGCCGCGCTAGCGGGCTCCTACAATGAGCAGTTCTTC.

The chain joins TRBV7-3 to TRBJ2-7; 11 bases are a match to TRBD2. CDR1 and CDR2 from the germline V gene are SGHTA and FQGTGA. V gave up 1 base and J gave up 12 bases; unmatched junction bases: 23. The CDR3 runs to 19 residues. Written as DNA, the CDR3 is TGTGCCAGCAGCTTAAAGGCCCCCTGGGGTAGCGGGAGGGCCCGGGTTGCGTACTTC. Translation: CASSLKAPWGSGRARVAYF. The full variable domain, its missing parts supplied by reference TRBV7-3 and TRBJ2-7, is GAGVSQTPSNKVTEKGKYVELRCDPISGHTALYWYRQSLGQGPEFLIYFQGTGAADDSGLPNDRFFAVRPEGSVSTLKIQRTERGDSAVYLCASSLKAPWGSGRARVAYFGPGTRLTVT.

This chain joins TRBV29-1 and TRBJ1-1; TRBD1 is a possible D gene (6 bases). Trimming pared 4 bases from V and 2 bases from J, leaving 11 bases between. CDR1 is SQVTM, CDR2 ANQGSEA, per germline. CDR3 size: 13 residues. The CDR3 loop reads CSVAPQGNTEAFF. For the CDR3, the DNA is TGCAGCGTTGCGCCACAGGGAAACACTGAAGCTTTCTTT. The variable domain in full, completed from reference TRBV29-1 and TRBJ1-1, reads SAVISQKPSRDICQRGTSLTIQCQVDSQVTMMFWYRQQPGQSLTLIATANQGSEATYESGFVIDKFPISRPNLTFSTLTVSNMSPEDSSIYLCSVAPQGNTEAFFGQGTRLTVV.

The CDR3 DNA follows: TGTGCCAGCAGTGAAACCAACAGGGCCAGATACGAGCAGTACTTC. Translated: CASSETNRARYEQYF. V and J are TRBV6-1 and TRBJ2-7, with D possibly TRBD1 on 6 matching bases. This CDR3 is built from 15 residues. The germline V and J ends were trimmed by 2 bases and 4 bases, with 15 bases remaining between them. Germline V gives CDR1 MNHNS, CDR2 SASEGT.

The chain links TRBV27 to TRBJ1-6, with D hard to call. Trimming took off 5 bases at V and 7 bases at J, with 12 bases between the two ends. This CDR3 has 14 residues. Per the germline V gene, CDR1 is MNHEY and CDR2 is SMNVEV (reference sequence). CDR3 bases: TGTGCCAGCAGTCCGGGTTTGGGAAATTCACCCCTCCACTTT. Translated, it gives CASSPGLGNSPLHF.

The V call is TRBV7-6, the J call TRBJ2-5; TRBD2 aligns across 14 bases. Trimming cost V 4 bases and J 2 bases; bases outside gene matches: 6. There are 17 residues in the CDR3. Germline V lookup: CDR1 SGHVS, CDR2 FNYEAQ. CDR3 sequence: CASSSQTSGGGQETQYF. The DNA for the CDR3 is TGTGCCAGCAGCTCGCAGACTAGCGGGGGGGGACAAGAGACCCAGTACTTC.

The chain uses TRBV6-5 and TRBJ2-6, with D hard to call. In germline, CDR1 is MNHEY, CDR2 SVGAGI. This CDR3 spans 15 amino acids. The ends were cut back, 5 bases at V and 6 bases at J, with 14 bases in the middle. The CDR3 sequence: CASSIPGELANVLTF. DNA for the CDR3: TGTGCCAGCAGTATCCCCGGAGAGTTGGCCAACGTCCTGACTTTC.

This clone was observed a few times. V and J are TRBV10-3 and TRBJ2-7, with TRBD2 as a possible D gene (6 bases). CDR1 and CDR2 from the germline V gene are ENHRY and SYGVKD. Trimming removed 0 bases at V and 6 bases at J, with 18 bases between. The CDR3 is made up of 16 amino acids. The CDR3 is CAISESAGRSYGEQYF. CDR3 nucleotides: TGTGCCATCAGTGAGTCGGCGGGGCGGTCCTATGGCGAGCAGTACTTC.

The V gene is TRBV3-1 (or the pseudogene TRBV3-2), the J gene TRBJ2-2; no firm D call. V lost 0 bases to trimming and J lost 4 bases, with 3 bases between them. CDR3 length: 13 amino acids. Germline V gene lookup returns CDR1 LGHDT and CDR2 YNNKEL (reference sequence). CDR3 amino acids: CASSQDLTGELFF. CDR3 sequence (DNA): TGTGCCAGCAGCCAAGATCTCACCGGGGAGCTGTTTTTT.

V is TRBV6-5 and J is TRBJ1-1; 7 nucleotides agree with TRBD1. This CDR3 has 14 amino acids. V shed 5 bases, J shed 1 base, and the junction held 4 bases outside the gene matches. The germline V gene has CDR1 MNHEY and CDR2 SVGAGI. CDR3 amino acids: CASSMGQRNTEAFF. As DNA, the CDR3 is TGTGCCAGCAGTATGGGACAGAGGAACACTGAAGCTTTCTTT.

This clone appeared once. This chain uses TRBV28 with TRBJ2-7; the D gene is possibly TRBD2 (5 bases). Trimming took off 1 base at V and 0 bases at J, with 13 bases between the two ends. Looked up from germline, CDR1 is MDHEN and CDR2 is SYDVKM. The CDR3 loop spans 16 amino acids. CDR3 residues: CASSLFSRTSSYEQYF. In DNA, the CDR3 is TGTGCCAGCAGTTTATTTTCTAGGACTTCCTCCTACGAGCAGTACTTC.

This chain links TRBV29-1 with TRBJ1-2, with a weak D call TRBD1 (5 bases). This CDR3 is built from 14 residues. The germline V gene has CDR1 SQVTM and CDR2 ANQGSEA. Trimming removed 7 bases at V and 4 bases at J, with 19 bases between. The CDR3 is CSAALVRGGYGYTF. The DNA for the CDR3 is TGCAGCGCTGCCCTCGTAAGGGGAGGCTATGGCTACACCTTC.

This chain joins TRBV5-1 and TRBJ2-1, with 8 bases that match TRBD1. CDR3 length equals 16 residues. Germline V gene sequence: CDR1 SGHRS, CDR2 YFSETQ. V lost 0 bases, J lost 5 bases, and 7 bases stayed unmatched. CDR3 nucleotides: TGCGCCAGCAGCTTGGGGACAGGGTTTGACAACAATGAGCAGTTCTTC. Protein sequence: CASSLGTGFDNNEQFF.

The chain links TRBV5-1 to TRBJ2-7; D not certain. This CDR3 has 14 amino acids. Germline-derived CDR1 and CDR2 are SGHRS and YFSETQ. The germline V and J ends were trimmed by 4 bases and 0 bases, with 11 bases remaining between them. CDR3 coding DNA: TGCGCCAGCAGCCCAAGCGCTACCTCCTACGAGCAGTACTTC. It yields the protein CASSPSATSYEQYF.

This clone was found once. CDR3 nucleotide sequence: TGCGCCAGCAGCCAAGTCCCGTGGGGAGGGGAAGCTTTCTTT. This sequence encodes CASSQVPWGGEAFF. The V gene is TRBV4-1, the J gene TRBJ1-1; D is uncertain. CDR3 length equals 14 residues. The V and J ends lost 1 base and 8 bases respectively, with 14 bases between them. From germline, CDR1 is MGHRA and CDR2 YSYEKL.